The rows below give T cell receptor beta chains drawn from one sample of a study of prognosis after radiotherapy for stage I lung cancer. MiXCR, run by TCRdb on the multiplex PCR reads, gives a single entry per CDR3 protein. The table lists 12,000 or so distinct CDR3 sequences, around a third of them singletons. The material was PBMCs, obtained before or after stereotactic body radiation therapy (not recorded which). These receptors all come from a donor older than 45 with non-small cell lung cancer. Each CDR3 is given with its conserved first and last residue. D genes are given only for firm matches. Expanded clones are given a class, and other clones once, few, many or no size at all.

J gene	D gene	V gene	clone size	CDR3 protein	CDR3 DNA
TRBJ2-5	.	TRBV30	few	CAWSVGGAGVGGETQYF	TGTGCCTGGAGTGTAGGGGGGGCAGGGGTTGGGGGAGAGACCCAGTACTTC
TRBJ2-7	.	TRBV9	many	CASSVSGFGLEQYF	TGTGCCAGCAGCGTTTCCGGGTTCGGCCTCGAGCAGTACTTC
TRBJ1-2	.	TRBV10-3	.	CAISESQSLFYGYTF	TGTGCCATCAGTGAGTCTCAGAGCCTCTTCTATGGCTACACCTTC
TRBJ2-3	TRBD2	TRBV12-3/TRBV12-4	.	CASRAGLANADTKNF	TGTGCCAGCAGGGCGGGACTAGCGAACGCAGATACGAAGAATTTT
TRBJ2-1	.	TRBV12-3/TRBV12-4	.	CASRGFYEQFF	TGTGCCAGCAGGGGGTTCTATGAGCAGTTCTTC
TRBJ2-1	TRBD2	TRBV14	many	CASSQGEGVIF	TGTGCCAGCAGCCAAGGGGAGGGAGTGATCTTC
TRBJ2-1	TRBD2	TRBV11-1	many	CASSSGTSGAVWPFF	TGTGCCAGCAGCAGCGGGACTAGCGGGGCCGTTTGGCCGTTCTTC
TRBJ2-1	.	TRBV10-2	medium-sized	CASKRDSYNEQFF	TGCGCCAGTAAGAGGGACTCCTACAATGAGCAGTTCTTC
TRBJ2-1	TRBD2	TRBV7-6	medium-sized	CASSYSGGLNEQFF	TGTGCCAGCAGCTATAGCGGGGGGCTCAATGAGCAGTTCTTC
TRBJ2-7	.	TRBV27	medium-sized	CASSLGFSSYEQYF	TGTGCCAGCAGCCTAGGGTTTAGCTCCTACGAGCAGTACTTC
TRBJ2-7	.	TRBV12-3/TRBV12-4	many	CASSLLPRDYEQYF	TGTGCCAGCAGTTTGCTCCCCAGAGATTACGAGCAGTACTTC
TRBJ2-7	.	TRBV18	many	CASSPLIPEGYEQYF	TGTGCCAGCTCTCCGCTGATCCCCGAGGGGTACGAGCAGTACTTC
TRBJ2-3	TRBD1	TRBV7-3	many	CASSLGGTGLYTQYF	TGTGCCAGCAGCTTGGGCGGGACAGGGCTGTATACGCAGTATTTT
TRBJ2-1	TRBD2	TRBV6-2/TRBV6-3	.	CASSYRASGSIDNEQFF	TGTGCCAGCAGTTACAGGGCTAGCGGGAGTATCGACAATGAGCAGTTCTTC
TRBJ2-7	TRBD1	TRBV7-9	medium-sized	CASSLGTGGQYF	TGTGCCAGCAGCTTAGGGACAGGGGGGCAGTACTTC
TRBJ2-1	TRBD2	TRBV3-1	.	CASSPAGEPYNEQFF	TGTGCCAGCAGCCCGGCGGGGGAACCCTACAATGAGCAGTTCTTC
TRBJ2-3	TRBD1	TRBV19	.	CASSRTGGTDTQYF	TGTGCCAGTAGTCGAACAGGGGGCACAGATACGCAGTATTTT
TRBJ1-1	.	TRBV12-3/TRBV12-4	many	CASKYRHTEKAFF	TGTGCCAGCAAGTACAGGCACACGGAGAAAGCTTTCTTT
TRBJ2-4	.	TRBV3-1	many	CASSHSKNIQYF	TGTGCCAGCAGCCATAGCAAAAACATTCAGTACTTC
TRBJ2-7	TRBD2	TRBV29-1	many	CSVDGLEGSYEQYF	TGCAGCGTGGATGGACTAGAGGGCTCCTACGAGCAGTACTTC
TRBJ2-2	.	TRBV7-3	many	CASRRQLSGELFF	TGTGCCAGCAGAAGACAGTTGTCCGGGGAGCTGTTTTTT
TRBJ2-6	.	TRBV7-9	.	CASSYRLMSGANVLTF	TGTGCCAGCAGCTATCGACTGATGTCTGGGGCCAACGTCCTGACTTTC
TRBJ1-6	.	TRBV20-1	many	CSARRTDSPLHF	TGCAGTGCTAGAAGGACAGATTCACCCCTCCACTTT
TRBJ2-5	TRBD2	TRBV12-3/TRBV12-4	.	CSSSRLAGGGKTQYF	TGTTCCAGCAGTCGACTAGCGGGTGGGGGAAAGACCCAGTACTTC
TRBJ2-1	TRBD2	TRBV7-2	medium-sized	CASGWTSGSDEQFF	TGTGCCAGCGGCTGGACTAGCGGGAGTGATGAGCAGTTCTTC
TRBJ2-5	.	TRBV18	many	CASSDLGAATGTQYF	TGTGCCAGCTCAGACTTGGGAGCGGCTACCGGGACCCAGTACTTC
TRBJ2-1	.	TRBV6-1	medium-sized	CASSQSRVARFF	TGTGCCAGCAGTCAAAGTAGGGTAGCAAGGTTCTTC
TRBJ1-5	TRBD1	TRBV28	many	CASSRQGYQPQHF	TGTGCCAGCAGTAGACAGGGGTATCAGCCCCAGCATTTT
TRBJ2-1	TRBD2	TRBV6-1	.	CASIPGTSGVHEQFF	TGTGCCAGCATACCCGGGACTAGCGGGGTCCATGAGCAGTTCTTC
TRBJ2-3	TRBD2	TRBV6-2/TRBV6-3	.	CASSLGLAGGLYGDTQYF	TGTGCCAGCAGTTTGGGACTAGCTGGAGGTTTGTACGGAGATACGCAGTATTTT
TRBJ1-4	.	TRBV3-1	medium-sized	CASTHHEGGEKLFF	TGTGCCAGCACTCACCACGAGGGAGGTGAAAAACTGTTTTTT
TRBJ2-3	.	TRBV11-3	medium-sized	CASSFFGRGLLDTQYF	TGTGCCAGCAGCTTTTTTGGGCGAGGTCTACTAGATACGCAGTATTTT